This T cell receptor beta chain was recorded in a study of blood T cell repertoires in COVID-19. In the study overall: Donors in the United States, Italy and Spain gave samples during acute or convalescent COVID-19. T cells, B-cell-depleted T cells, or PBMCs supplied cDNA or gDNA.

Clones were sequenced by immunoSEQ multiplex PCR, and TCRdb holds only the in-frame ones, with some missing. The data contain 350,000 or so clones, approximately 86% of them singletons. Participant age was roughly 18 to 89 years, and participants resided in about 25 US areas. Clinical histories supplied by participants themselves formed the basis of cohort assignment. The CDR3 runs 14 residues. Trimming cost V 4 bases and J 8 bases, with 17 bases left between them. The germline V gene encodes CDR1 SGHTA and CDR2 FQGNSA. This sequence joins TRBV7-2 and TRBJ1-2; D is perhaps TRBD1 (5 bases). The sequence derives from a woman aged 40 to 50 with acute COVID-19. Material: PBMCs or T cells enriched from blood (not recorded which). The CDR3 is CASSSSSRVTGYTF. The CDR3 DNA reads TGTGCCAGCAGCTCATCTTCCAGGGTAACGGGCTACACCTTC.